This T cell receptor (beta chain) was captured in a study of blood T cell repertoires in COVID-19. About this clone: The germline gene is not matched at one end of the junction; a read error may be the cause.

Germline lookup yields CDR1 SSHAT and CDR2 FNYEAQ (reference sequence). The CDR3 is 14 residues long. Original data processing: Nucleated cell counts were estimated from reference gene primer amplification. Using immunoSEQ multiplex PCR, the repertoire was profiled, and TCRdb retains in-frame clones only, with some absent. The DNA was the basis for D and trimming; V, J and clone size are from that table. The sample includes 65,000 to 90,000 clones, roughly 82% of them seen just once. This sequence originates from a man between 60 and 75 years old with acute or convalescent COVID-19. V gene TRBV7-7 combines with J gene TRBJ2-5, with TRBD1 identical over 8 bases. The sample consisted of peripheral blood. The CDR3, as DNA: TGTGCTAGCAGCTTAGGGGACAGGCTCGAGACCCAGTACTTC. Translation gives CASSLGDRLETQYF.